The 27 T cell receptor beta chains below were found in one sample sequenced in a study of T cells after yellow fever vaccination. TCRdb passed the 5' RACE reads through MiXCR, listing each CDR3 protein once. The sample holds some 300,000 distinct CDR3 sequences, 3% to 4.5% seen once. Sequencing was performed on PBMCs, taken on the day of the yellow fever booster vaccination. These receptors were collected from a man between 18 and 35 years old who received the YFV17D yellow fever vaccine.

This clonotype was detected ten times or more. The rearrangement joins TRBV7-9 to TRBJ2-3; 12 bases align to TRBD2. V gave up 5 bases and J gave up 2 bases; unmatched junction bases: 5. Germline V CDR1 and CDR2: SEHNR, FQNEAQ (reference sequence). The CDR3 has 16 residues. CDR3 nucleotide sequence: TGTGCCAGCAGCCAACTAGCGGGGGGATCCACAGATACGCAGTATTTT. Translating gives CASSQLAGGSTDTQYF.

This clonotype was recorded at least ten times. The rearrangement joins TRBV7-2 to TRBJ1-1; D is unresolved. In germline, CDR1 is SGHTA, CDR2 FQGNSA. Trimming pared 5 bases from V and 4 bases from J, leaving 17 bases between. The CDR3 consists of 15 residues. The CDR3 loop reads CASSPIDGVGTEAFF. CDR3 sequence (DNA): TGTGCCAGCAGCCCGATAGACGGTGTGGGCACTGAAGCTTTCTTT.

This clonotype was seen many times. V is TRBV7-2 and J is TRBJ1-1; perhaps TRBD1 as D (5 bases). The CDR3 contains 16 residues. Germline V gene lookup returns CDR1 SGHTA and CDR2 FQGNSA. The V gene lost 0 bases and the J gene lost 0 bases, with 11 bases spanning the gap. The CDR3 loop reads CASSLAGQGLNTEAFF. The CDR3 nucleotides are TGTGCCAGCAGCTTAGCGGGGCAGGGCTTGAACACTGAAGCTTTCTTT. Complete variable domain (other parts from reference TRBV7-2 and TRBJ1-1): GAGVSQSPSNKVTEKGKDVELRCDPISGHTALYWYRQSLGQGLEFLIYFQGNSAPDKSGLPSDRFSAERTGGSVSTLTIQRTQQEDSAVYLCASSLAGQGLNTEAFFGQGTRLTVV.

This clonotype showed up just a few times. V and J are TRBV10-2 and TRBJ1-1; D remains ambiguous. The germline gives CDR1 WSHSY, CDR2 SAAADI. Trimming removed 5 bases from V and 6 bases from J, with 16 bases in between. This CDR3 is built from 14 residues. The CDR3 sequence is CASSNTDFSPEAFF. The CDR3 region has the DNA TGCGCCAGCAGTAACACAGACTTCAGCCCTGAAGCTTTCTTT.

The chain joins TRBV7-2 to TRBJ1-5; D gene unclear. The length of the CDR3 is 15 residues. The V gene lost 5 bases and the J gene lost 3 bases, with 14 bases spanning the gap. Looked up from germline, CDR1 is SGHTA and CDR2 is FQGNSA. The CDR3 region is CASSLSWAHNQPQHF. CDR3 sequence (DNA): TGTGCCAGCAGCCTATCCTGGGCTCACAATCAGCCCCAGCATTTT.

This clonotype was picked up many times. This rearrangement joins TRBV29-1 to TRBJ2-5; TRBD1 might be the D (5 bases). Germline V gives CDR1 SQVTM, CDR2 ANQGSEA. The V gene lost 7 bases and the J gene lost 5 bases, with 17 bases spanning the gap. This CDR3 spans 13 amino acids. The CDR3 sequence: CSARDSFGETQYF. The CDR3 bases are TGCAGCGCCCGCGACAGTTTTGGGGAGACCCAGTACTTC.

The chain couples TRBV25-1 to TRBJ2-3; 11 bases are shared with TRBD1. Germline CDR1 reads MGHDK; CDR2 reads SYGVNS. Trimming took 1 base from V and 4 from J; bases not matched to a gene: 4. The CDR3 loop spans 16 amino acids. The CDR3 reads CASSESGQGVADTQYF. DNA of the CDR3: TGTGCCAGCAGTGAATCGGGACAGGGGGTTGCAGATACGCAGTATTTT.

In this sample, this clonotype turned up many times. The genes are TRBV6-4 and TRBJ2-3; D gene unclear. CDR3 length: 14 residues. Per the germline V gene, CDR1 is MRHNA and CDR2 is SNTAGT. The V end lost 4 bases, the J end lost 1 base, and 9 bases lay between the germline ends. The CDR3 DNA reads as TGTGCCAGCAGTGCGTTCGGAGGCACAGATACGCAGTATTTT. It specifies CASSAFGGTDTQYF.

This clonotype was detected only a few times. V gene TRBV7-9 combines with J gene TRBJ1-2; tentative D call: TRBD1 (5 bases). Per germline, CDR1 SEHNR and CDR2 FQNEAQ (reference sequence). The CDR3 is 11 amino acids. V was shortened by 5 bases and J by 12 bases, with 13 bases between the two germline ends. In nucleotides, the CDR3 is TGTGCCAGCAGCCTCGGGGACGTGCACACCTTC. It encodes CASSLGDVHTF. Full variable domain (rest looked up from reference TRBV7-9 and TRBJ1-2): DTGVSQNPRHKITKRGQNVTFRCDPISEHNRLYWYRQTLGQGPEFLTYFQNEAQLEKSRLLSDRFSAERPKGSFSTLEIQRTEQGDSAMYLCASSLGDVHTFGSGTRLTVV.

In its sample, this clonotype was seen many times. V is TRBV20-1 and J is TRBJ2-5, with TRBD1 as a possible D gene (5 bases). Germline lookup yields CDR1 DFQATT and CDR2 SNEGSKA (reference sequence). With 6 bases removed from V and 3 bases from J, the gap between germline ends came to 17 bases. This CDR3 has 14 residues. CDR3 protein: CSAPRQGSEETQYF. Written as DNA, the CDR3 is TGCAGTGCCCCGAGGCAGGGCTCGGAAGAGACCCAGTACTTC.

This clonotype came up many times. The chain carries TRBV7-9 and TRBJ1-3; 7 nucleotides align to TRBD1. V shed 3 bases, J shed 2 bases, and the junction held 1 base outside the gene matches. Germline V lookup: CDR1 SEHNR, CDR2 FQNEAQ (reference sequence). The CDR3 runs 14 residues. The DNA of the CDR3 is TGTGCCAGCAGCTTTACAGGGGCTGGAAACACCATATATTTT. This codes for CASSFTGAGNTIYF.

This clonotype appeared many times. V usage is TRBV4-3 and J usage is TRBJ1-2, with TRBD1 identical over 7 bases. V shed 0 bases, J shed 4 bases, and the junction held 5 bases outside the gene matches. Germline loops: CDR1 LGHNA, CDR2 YSLEER. The CDR3 sequence is 15 residues long. CDR3: CASSQDEAGGYGYTF. CDR3 nucleotide sequence: TGCGCCAGCAGCCAAGATGAGGCAGGGGGCTATGGCTACACCTTC.

The chain is built from TRBV7-2 and TRBJ2-5; D not resolved. Trimming took 5 bases from V and 5 from J, leaving 18 bases between them. The CDR3 consists of 15 residues. CDR1 is SGHTA, CDR2 FQGNSA, per germline. CDR3 amino acids: CASSTVFAREETQYF. Written as DNA, the CDR3 is TGTGCCAGCAGCACCGTCTTTGCTCGTGAGGAGACCCAGTACTTC. Variable domain in full (rest from reference TRBV7-2 and TRBJ2-5): GAGVSQSPSNKVTEKGKDVELRCDPISGHTALYWYRQSLGQGLEFLIYFQGNSAPDKSGLPSDRFSAERTGGSVSTLTIQRTQQEDSAVYLCASSTVFAREETQYFGPGTRLLVL.

This clonotype was recorded a few times. This chain links TRBV19 with TRBJ2-3, with 8 bases lining up with TRBD1. CDR1 and CDR2 (germline): LNHDA, SQIVND (reference sequence). The V segment lost 4 bases and the J segment 5 bases; nucleotides outside the gene matches: 8. This CDR3 has 15 residues. CDR3 nucleotides: TGTGCCAGTAGTACGGACAGGGCGGGGCAAGATACGCAGTATTTT. Protein: CASSTDRAGQDTQYF.

Concerning this clonotype itself: Relative to the germline gene, one junction end is altered; a read error may explain this. The chain has TRBV7-3 and TRBJ2-2, with D possibly being TRBD2 (5 bases). Germline V gives CDR1 SGHTA, CDR2 FQGTGA. This CDR3 comprises 13 residues. The DNA for the CDR3 is TGTGCCAGCAGCTTGGGATTCTACGGGGAGCAGTTTTTT. Protein product: CASSLGFYGEQFF.

The chain recombines TRBV7-9 with TRBJ1-6; D unresolved. The CDR3 covers 15 residues. Germline lookup yields CDR1 SEHNR and CDR2 FQNEAQ (reference sequence). Trimming removed 6 bases from V and 1 base from J, with 10 bases in between. The CDR3 spells CASSREGSYNSPLHF. In DNA form, the CDR3 reads TGTGCCAGCAGTCGGGAGGGATCCTATAATTCACCCCTCCACTTT. Filled out from reference TRBV7-9 and TRBJ1-6, the complete variable domain reads DTGVSQNPRHKITKRGQNVTFRCDPISEHNRLYWYRQTLGQGPEFLTYFQNEAQLEKSRLLSDRFSAERPKGSFSTLEIQRTEQGDSAMYLCASSREGSYNSPLHFGNGTRLTVT.

The table lists this clonotype with many counts. The rearrangement links TRBV6-5 to TRBJ1-4; D is unresolved. The germline V gene encodes CDR1 MNHEY and CDR2 SVGAGI. Trimming cost V 3 bases and J 8 bases, with 10 bases left between them. The CDR3 extends over 13 amino acids. The DNA of the CDR3 is TGTGCCAGCAGTTATTTGGGAGGCGAAAAACTGTTTTTT. Translating it yields CASSYLGGEKLFF.

This clonotype was recorded many times. The V gene is TRBV4-1, the J gene TRBJ2-3; D remains unclear. Trimming pared 1 base from V and 4 bases from J, leaving 12 bases between. The V gene's germline CDR1 is MGHRA and CDR2 YSYEKL. The CDR3 totals 15 residues. In DNA, the CDR3 is TGCGCCAGCAGCCAAGCATCTCCAGCTCCAGATACGCAGTATTTT. Protein sequence: CASSQASPAPDTQYF.

This chain joins TRBV6-4 and TRBJ2-7; TRBD2 matches 7 bases. The CDR3 has 16 amino acids. Looked up from germline, CDR1 is MRHNA and CDR2 is SNTAGT. V lost 3 bases and J lost 4; bases outside the gene matches: 12. The CDR3 loop is CASSELGGKNLYEQYF. CDR3 DNA: TGTGCCAGCAGTGAGTTGGGGGGGAAAAATTTGTACGAGCAGTACTTC.

In this sample, this clonotype turned up many times. This chain connects TRBV3-1 to TRBJ2-1; D is undetermined. The germline V gene has CDR1 LGHDT and CDR2 YNNKEL (reference sequence). CDR3 length equals 13 residues. V dropped 0 bases and J dropped 10 bases, with 10 bases sitting between them. CDR3 amino acids: CASSQDHKDEQFF. The CDR3 nucleotides read TGTGCCAGCAGCCAAGACCATAAAGACGAGCAGTTCTTC.

Notes on this clonotype: Since a much larger clone is just one base distant, this may be a read error. The DNA for the CDR3 is TGTGCCAGCAGCTTAGTTCGGAGCTCCTATAAGTCACCCCTCCACTTT. As protein: CASSLVRSSYKSPLHF. This sequence joins TRBV7-9 and TRBJ1-6; D remains ambiguous. Germline V CDR1 and CDR2: SEHNR, FQNEAQ (reference sequence). This CDR3 region has 16 residues.

The chain carries TRBV6-2 or TRBV6-3 and TRBJ1-1; D not resolved. The CDR3 sequence is 17 residues long. Germline CDR1 MNHEY, CDR2 SVGEGT. The V end lost 0 bases, the J end lost 1 base, and 15 bases lay between the germline ends. The CDR3 protein is CASSYSAVSPSNTEAFF. CDR3 DNA: TGTGCCAGCAGTTACTCGGCAGTATCACCATCGAACACTGAAGCTTTCTTT.

This clonotype was counted ten times or more. The gene calls are TRBV18 and TRBJ2-1; the match to TRBD1 covers 9 bases. V gave up 3 bases and J gave up 6 bases; unmatched junction bases: 9. Germline V lookup: CDR1 KGHSH, CDR2 LQKENI. The CDR3 has 16 residues. The CDR3 reads CASSPSGQGLGNEQFF. In DNA form, the CDR3 reads TGTGCCAGCTCACCCTCCGGACAGGGGTTAGGCAATGAGCAGTTCTTC.

There are a few counts of this clonotype. The gene calls are TRBV9 and TRBJ2-2, with 10 bases lining up with TRBD2. Germline loops: CDR1 SGDLS, CDR2 YYNGEE. This CDR3 has 16 amino acids. V lost 2 bases and J lost 5; bases outside the gene matches: 6. CDR3 residues: CASSVLSGGRTGELFF. The CDR3 nucleotides are TGTGCCAGCAGCGTTCTTAGCGGGGGGCGGACCGGGGAGCTGTTTTTT.

The chain has TRBV4-3 and TRBJ1-1; D remains ambiguous. The germline V and J ends were trimmed by 0 bases and 6 bases, with 14 bases remaining between them. Germline values: CDR1 LGHNA, CDR2 YSLEER. This CDR3 comprises 15 residues. The CDR3: CASSQESGKWAEAFF. CDR3 in DNA: TGCGCCAGCAGCCAAGAGAGCGGGAAGTGGGCTGAAGCTTTCTTT.

This clonotype has a handful of counts. The chain is built from TRBV6-6 and TRBJ1-3; TRBD1 is a possible D gene (5 bases). The germline CDR1 and CDR2 sequences are MNHNY and SVGAGI (reference sequence). This CDR3 has 16 residues. The V gene lost 2 bases and the J gene lost 1 base, with 12 bases spanning the gap. CDR3 protein: CASSYSGRASGNTIYF. CDR3 nucleotide sequence: TGTGCCAGCAGTTACAGCGGCAGGGCATCTGGAAACACCATATATTTT.

This clonotype has ten or more counts. This chain joins TRBV27 and TRBJ2-3, with D possibly TRBD2 on 5 matching bases. Germline CDR1 is MNHEY and CDR2 is SMNVEV (reference sequence). Trimming stripped 2 bases from V and 2 bases from J, with 11 bases between. There are 15 residues in the CDR3. CDR3 DNA sequence: TGTGCCAGCAGTTTAAGGACTCCTGACACAGATACGCAGTATTTT. This translates into CASSLRTPDTDTQYF.